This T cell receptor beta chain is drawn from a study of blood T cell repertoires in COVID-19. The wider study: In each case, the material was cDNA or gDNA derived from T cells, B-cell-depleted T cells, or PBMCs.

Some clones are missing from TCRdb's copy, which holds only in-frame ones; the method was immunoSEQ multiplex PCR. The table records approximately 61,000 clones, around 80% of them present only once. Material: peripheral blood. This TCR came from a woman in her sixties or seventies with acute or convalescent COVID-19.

DNA of the CDR3: TGTGCCAGCAGCTTAGGCCTTCGACAGGGTCCGGAAGATACGCAGTATTTT. Amino acid sequence: CASSLGLRQGPEDTQYF. The chain uses TRBV7-3 and TRBJ2-3; 7 bases line up with TRBD1. The CDR3 covers 17 residues. V trimming: 2 bases; J trimming: 5 bases; junction bases outside the gene matches: 13. Looked up from germline, CDR1 is SGHTA and CDR2 is FQGTGA.